This T cell receptor (beta chain) was captured by sequencing in a study of blood T cell repertoires in COVID-19. Study overall: Researchers got acute and convalescent COVID-19 samples from the United States, Italy and Spain. T cells, B-cell-depleted T cells, or PBMCs provided the cDNA or gDNA that served as material.

The CDR3 is 18 residues long. Per germline, CDR1 WSHSY and CDR2 SAAADI. Trimming took 8 bases from V and 0 from J; bases not matched to a gene: 16. Original processing methods: By means of reference gene primer amplification, nucleated cell counts were estimated. This table comes from immunoSEQ multiplex PCR, and its TCRdb copy is limited to in-frame clones, with some not included. V and J calls and clone size are copied from that table; D and trimming were computed from the DNA. Of approximately 45,000 clones in the sample, about 87% were seen once. Patients from Seattle were sampled longitudinally, starting during active infection.

What was sequenced was peripheral blood. This rearrangement joins TRBV10-2 to TRBJ2-7; TRBD2 agrees at 10 bases. This TCR came from a man between 35 and 55 years old with COVID-19, enrolled during active disease. Written as DNA, the CDR3 is TGCGCCAGCGAGGGGGGCGGGCTAGCGGGAGCCTTCTCCTACGAGCAGTACTTC. Translated: CASEGGGLAGAFSYEQYF.